Following are 22 T cell receptor beta chains from one sample sequenced in a study of T-cell memory formation after mild COVID-19. Each CDR3 protein is one row after TCRdb ran MiXCR on the 5' RACE reads. The table shows around 80,000 distinct CDR3 sequences, with approximately 13% occurring only once. The source material was PBMCs or a T cell subset sorted from them (not recorded which). The receptors originated from an adult woman who had mild COVID-19 (a few samples of this study predate the infection). Cell type and time point are not known.

Written as DNA, the CDR3 is TGTGCCAGCATCAGGGACAGGGGTACCTACAATGAGCAGTTCTTC. Protein: CASIRDRGTYNEQFF. The V gene is TRBV27, the J gene TRBJ2-1; TRBD1 matches 10 bases. The CDR3 sequence is 15 residues long. The V segment lost 7 bases and the J segment 2 bases; nucleotides outside the gene matches: 5. The V gene's germline CDR1 is MNHEY and CDR2 SMNVEV (reference sequence).

The chain uses TRBV7-9 and TRBJ1-3, with D possibly matching TRBD1 (6 bases). The length of the CDR3 is 15 residues. V shed 5 bases and J shed 4 bases, with 15 bases lying between them. Per germline, CDR1 SEHNR and CDR2 FQNEAQ (reference sequence). The CDR3 reads CASSGTGSTGNTIYF. As DNA, the CDR3 is TGTGCCAGCAGCGGTACAGGGAGCACAGGAAACACCATATATTTT.

This chain uses TRBV4-3 with TRBJ2-5; D is uncertain. The CDR3 runs to 13 residues. The V end lost 1 base, the J end lost 9 bases, and 12 bases lay between the germline ends. The germline gives CDR1 LGHNA, CDR2 YSLEER. The CDR3 is CASSQGEGISQYF. CDR3 sequence (DNA): TGCGCCAGCAGCCAAGGGGAAGGGATTTCCCAGTACTTC.

By sample fraction, this clonotype is medium-sized (0.01 to 0.1%). J is TRBJ2-7 and V is TRBV6-2 or TRBV6-3; perhaps TRBD1 as D (6 bases). Looked up from germline, CDR1 is MNHEY and CDR2 is SVGEGT. This CDR3 has 14 amino acids. Trimming pared 5 bases from V and 1 base from J, leaving 12 bases between. This CDR3 is CASSLPDSSYEQYF. CDR3 nucleotide sequence: TGTGCCAGCAGTCTGCCGGACAGTTCCTACGAGCAGTACTTC.

This clonotype has just a few counts. V gene TRBV27 combines with J gene TRBJ2-3, with TRBD2 identical over 9 bases. The CDR3 is 19 residues long. The trim removed 0 bases at V and 0 bases at J, leaving 10 bases unmatched. Looked up from germline, CDR1 is MNHEY and CDR2 is SMNVEV (reference sequence). The DNA of the CDR3 is TGTGCCAGCAGTTTATCCCGTCAACTAGCGGGCCTTAGCACAGATACGCAGTATTTT. This encodes CASSLSRQLAGLSTDTQYF.

The CDR3 nucleotides are TGTGCCAGCAGTGTTTTTCCTAGCGGAACCTACAATGAGCAGTTCTTC. Translated: CASSVFPSGTYNEQFF. V usage is TRBV2 and J usage is TRBJ2-1, with 7 bases that match TRBD2. V trimming: 4 bases; J trimming: 2 bases; junction bases outside the gene matches: 8. Germline CDR1 SNHLY, CDR2 FYNNEI. The CDR3 has 16 residues.

This clonotype was seen a handful of times. The chain combines TRBV5-1 with TRBJ2-2; D is unclear. Per the germline V gene, CDR1 is SGHRS and CDR2 is YFSETQ. V shed 0 bases and J shed 1 base, with 4 bases lying between them. This CDR3 region has 14 residues. CDR3 in amino acids: CASSLVWNTGELFF. CDR3 nucleotides: TGCGCCAGCAGCTTGGTGTGGAACACCGGGGAGCTGTTTTTT.

The chain is built from TRBV7-6 and TRBJ2-1, with D maybe TRBD2 (6 bases). Trimming left V 5 bases short and J 4 bases short, with 15 bases between. CDR1 SGHVS and CDR2 FNYEAQ come from the germline V gene. CDR3 size: 15 residues. The DNA of the CDR3 is TGTGCCAGCAGCGAATCCTTGGAGGGGTACAATGAGCAGTTCTTC. This sequence encodes CASSESLEGYNEQFF.

The chain uses TRBV19 and TRBJ1-6; D ambiguous. The germline gives CDR1 LNHDA, CDR2 SQIVND (reference sequence). V was pared by 4 bases and J by 3 bases, with 10 bases between. The CDR3 extends over 15 amino acids. CDR3 residues: CASSTRWDYNSPLHF. Written as DNA, the CDR3 is TGTGCCAGTAGTACTCGGTGGGACTATAATTCACCCCTCCACTTT. The full variable domain, in which reference TRBV19 and TRBJ1-6 provide the parts outside the CDR3, is DGGITQSPKYLFRKEGQNVTLSCEQNLNHDAMYWYRQDPGQGLRLIYYSQIVNDFQKGDIAEGYSVSREKKESFPLTVTSAQKNPTAFYLCASSTRWDYNSPLHFGNGTRLTVT.

This clonotype appeared a few times. The CDR3 DNA follows: TGTGCCAGCAGTTTATCCGGGACAGGGGTATCTGGGGCCAACGTCCTGACTTTC. Amino acids: CASSLSGTGVSGANVLTF. The chain recombines TRBV27 with TRBJ2-6, with 10 bases fitting TRBD1. The V and J ends lost 0 bases and 1 base, in that order; junction bases with no gene match: 3. The CDR3 sequence is 18 residues long. Germline CDR1 MNHEY, CDR2 SMNVEV (reference sequence).

This clonotype was found a few times. Here the CDR3 reads CASSQDEAGNEQFF. Here the CDR3 DNA reads TGCGCCAGCAGCCAAGATGAGGCAGGAAATGAGCAGTTCTTC. This sequence joins TRBV4-1 and TRBJ2-1; D unclear. The germline V gene has CDR1 MGHRA and CDR2 YSYEKL. The CDR3 is made up of 14 amino acids. V was cut by 0 bases and J by 7 bases, with 10 bases left in between.

By its share, this clonotype is medium-sized. V usage is TRBV6-5 and J usage is TRBJ2-7; perhaps TRBD2 as D (5 bases). V lost 6 bases and J lost 7, with 13 bases in between. The CDR3 totals 12 residues. Germline values: CDR1 MNHEY, CDR2 SVGAGI. CDR3 in amino acids: CASSPGGSEQYF. The CDR3 bases are TGTGCCAGCAGCCCCGGCGGGTCTGAGCAGTACTTC.

This clonotype was detected only a few times. The chain combines TRBV6-5 with TRBJ2-7; D could derive from TRBD1 or TRBD2 (5 bases each). CDR3 length equals 15 residues. Trimming pared 5 bases from V and 0 bases from J, leaving 14 bases between. Germline V gene data show CDR1 as MNHEY and CDR2 as SVGAGI. The CDR3 sequence is CASSSPGPPSYEQYF. The CDR3 nucleotides read TGTGCCAGCAGTAGCCCGGGGCCACCCTCCTACGAGCAGTACTTC.

With respect to this clonotype: Since no conserved phenylalanine or tryptophan closes the CDR3, a read error is the likely cause. The chain couples TRBV5-1 to TRBJ2-7, with a weak D call TRBD2 (5 bases). The CDR3 length is 15 residues. Trimming stripped 0 bases from V and 0 bases from J, with 10 bases between. The germline V gene encodes CDR1 SGHRS and CDR2 YFSETQ. The CDR3 sequence: CASSLAARGSYEQYL. In DNA, the CDR3 is TGCGCCAGCAGCTTGGCCGCCCGGGGCTCCTACGAGCAGTACTTA.

This clonotype was found a few times. The chain uses TRBV6-2 or TRBV6-3 and TRBJ2-7; D possibly corresponds to TRBD2 (6 bases). Germline values: CDR1 MNHEY, CDR2 SVGEGT. The ends were cut back, 0 bases at V and 5 bases at J, with 17 bases in the middle. The CDR3 has 16 residues. For the CDR3, the DNA is TGTGCCAGCAGTTACTCCTTCCAGGACTACGAAGACGAGCAGTACTTC. Amino acids: CASSYSFQDYEDEQYF.

This clonotype has more than one count but fewer than ten. This sequence joins TRBV24-1 and TRBJ2-1, with TRBD2 matching 7 bases. Germline V gene data show CDR1 as KGHDR and CDR2 as SFDVKD. This CDR3 region has 14 residues. V was pared by 2 bases and J by 11 bases, with 8 bases of the junction left unmatched. CDR3 region: CATSDSSGALQQFF. The CDR3 DNA reads as TGTGCCACCAGTGATTCCAGCGGGGCGCTCCAGCAGTTCTTC.

This clonotype was counted at least ten times. The chain couples TRBV5-1 to TRBJ2-1, with 7 bases matching TRBD2. CDR1 and CDR2 (germline): SGHRS, YFSETQ. The V segment lost 2 bases and the J segment 3 bases; nucleotides outside the gene matches: 2. This CDR3 has 14 amino acids. CDR3 in amino acids: CASSFSGNYNEQFF. Written as DNA, the CDR3 is TGCGCCAGCAGCTTCAGCGGGAACTACAATGAGCAGTTCTTC.

This clonotype was observed a few times. The chain recombines TRBV12-3 or TRBV12-4 with TRBJ2-7; D uncertain. V was clipped by 2 bases and J by 2 bases, with 13 bases between them. CDR3 length: 15 amino acids. CDR3: CASSLSTPNPYEQYF. The CDR3 DNA is TGTGCCAGCAGTTTATCGACTCCGAATCCCTACGAGCAGTACTTC.

This clonotype occurred a few times. This chain connects TRBV11-2 to TRBJ2-7, with 13 positions matching TRBD2. J was trimmed by 3 bases and V by 2 bases; bases with no gene match: 7. This CDR3 spans 17 amino acids. Germline values: CDR1 SGHAT, CDR2 FQNNGV. This CDR3 reads CASSLPRGTSGIYEQYF. In nucleotides, the CDR3 is TGTGCCAGCAGCTTACCCAGGGGGACTAGCGGGATCTACGAGCAGTACTTC.

The chain uses TRBV24-1 and TRBJ2-7, with D hard to call. Germline CDR1 reads KGHDR; CDR2 reads SFDVKD. Trimming pared 2 bases from V and 6 bases from J, leaving 7 bases between. The CDR3 covers 12 residues. In nucleotides, the CDR3 is TGTGCCACCAGTGATTCAGAAGGCGAGCAGTACTTC. Protein: CATSDSEGEQYF.

This clonotype was detected only a few times. The chain is built from TRBV7-3 and TRBJ2-1; D is uncertain. V lost 3 bases and J 8 bases, leaving 14 bases between the germline ends. The germline V gene has CDR1 SGHTA and CDR2 FQGTGA. This CDR3 is built from 14 residues. Here the CDR3 reads CASSLAARIDEQFF. CDR3 in DNA: TGTGCCAGCAGCTTGGCGGCTAGAATCGATGAGCAGTTCTTC.

This chain joins TRBV15 and TRBJ1-2; 8 nucleotides match TRBD1. The CDR3 contains 14 residues. V lost 5 bases and J lost 8; bases outside the gene matches: 10. Germline CDR1 is LNHNV and CDR2 is YYDKDF (reference sequence). CDR3 sequence reads: CATSERTGRGGYTF. The CDR3, as DNA: TGTGCCACCAGCGAACGGACAGGGCGTGGAGGCTACACCTTC.